The T cell receptor (beta chain) described here comes from a study of blood T cell repertoires in COVID-19. As for the study in general: From the United States, Italy and Spain came samples of acute and convalescent COVID-19. Sources were T cells, B-cell-depleted T cells, or PBMCs; the material itself was cDNA or gDNA.

Per the original data handling: Amplification with reference gene primers provided the estimates of nucleated cell counts. Profiled with immunoSEQ multiplex PCR; TCRdb holds only in-frame clones, not every one. V, J and clone size were drawn from that table, and D and trimming were deduced from the DNA. The sample has roughly 150,000 clones, 87% seen once. CDR3 length equals 16 residues. Trimming took off 0 bases at V and 2 bases at J, with 12 bases between the two ends. Germline CDR1 and CDR2: LGHDT and YNNKEL (reference sequence). The sequence was collected from a human donor in a cohort sampled during active COVID-19. V usage is TRBV3-1 (or the pseudogene TRBV3-2) and J usage is TRBJ2-3; D is uncertain. Sequenced: peripheral blood. The CDR3 reads CASSQDPGLDTDTQYF. Written as DNA, the CDR3 is TGTGCCAGCAGCCAAGATCCCGGCCTAGACACAGATACGCAGTATTTT.